The 18 T cell receptor beta chains listed next were all sequenced from one sample in a study of CD8 T cells in Susac syndrome. A quantity of about 0.45 to 1 ug RNA underwent reverse transcription using random hexamers. MiXCR, run by TCRdb on the immunoSEQ multiplex PCR reads, gives a single entry per CDR3 protein. The sample yields roughly 400,000 distinct CDR3 sequences, approximately 85% seen once. Input material: CD8+ T cells from PBMCs. The receptors originated from a human donor with multiple sclerosis.

The chain couples TRBV12-3 or TRBV12-4 to TRBJ2-2; 10 nucleotides line up with TRBD2. Trimming took 5 bases from V and 0 from J; bases not matched to a gene: 3. The CDR3 sequence is 16 residues long. CDR3 loop: CASSPTSGPNTGELFF. CDR3 coding DNA: TGTGCCAGCAGTCCGACTAGCGGGCCGAACACCGGGGAGCTGTTTTTT.

V usage is TRBV20-1 and J usage is TRBJ2-2, with D possibly matching TRBD1 (7 bases). The CDR3 extends over 15 amino acids. Between the trimmed V and J ends, which lost 3 bases and 5 bases, there was a span of 16 bases. CDR1 DFQATT and CDR2 SNEGSKA come from the germline V gene (reference sequence). The CDR3 loop reads CSASTQGGLTGELFF. The CDR3 DNA follows: TGCAGTGCTAGCACCCAGGGGGGATTAACCGGGGAGCTGTTTTTT.

The rearrangement joins TRBV6-6 to TRBJ2-1; 10 nucleotides line up with TRBD2. The CDR3 is 16 amino acids. The V gene's germline CDR1 is MNHNY and CDR2 SVGAGI (reference sequence). V gave up 8 bases and J gave up 0 bases; unmatched junction bases: 7. CDR3 DNA sequence: TGTGCCAGCGTTCCGGGACTAGCGAGCTCCTACAATGAGCAGTTCTTC. It encodes CASVPGLASSYNEQFF.

The genes are TRBV5-4 and TRBJ2-3; D is perhaps TRBD1 (5 bases). CDR3 length: 12 residues. From germline, CDR1 is SGHNT and CDR2 YYREEE (reference sequence). V was trimmed by 5 bases and J by 4 bases, leaving 8 bases between them. The CDR3: CASSKGPDTQYF. As DNA, the CDR3 is TGTGCCAGCAGTAAGGGGCCAGATACGCAGTATTTT.

This clonotype turned up a few times. The gene calls are TRBV7-6 and TRBJ2-3; D may match TRBD1 or TRBD2 (5 bases each). The CDR3 has 16 residues. Germline CDR1 and CDR2: SGHVS and FNYEAQ. V was pared by 11 bases and J by 0 bases, with 21 bases between. CDR3 coding DNA: TGTGCCGTCACCACGGGGCCAAATCCTAGCACAGATACGCAGTATTTT. Amino acids: CAVTTGPNPSTDTQYF.

This chain joins TRBV3-1 and TRBJ1-2; D unresolved. Trimming removed 1 base from V and 4 bases from J, with 7 bases in between. The CDR3 extends over 13 amino acids. CDR1 and CDR2 from the germline V gene are LGHDT and YNNKEL (reference sequence). The CDR3: CASSQAEGYGYTF. The CDR3 DNA is TGTGCCAGCAGCCAAGCGGAGGGCTATGGCTACACCTTC.

CDR3 sequence: CASSLPREGGRSNQPQHF. DNA for the CDR3: TGTGCCAGCAGCTTACCTCGTGAGGGAGGTAGAAGCAATCAGCCCCAGCATTTT. The chain links TRBV7-6 to TRBJ1-5; the D is unclear. Germline V CDR1 and CDR2: SGHVS, FNYEAQ. Deletions cut 2 bases from V and 1 base from J, with 18 bases between. The CDR3 length is 18 residues.

The V and J genes are TRBV7-9 and TRBJ2-7; perhaps TRBD2 as D (5 bases). V dropped 1 base and J dropped 3 bases, with 13 bases sitting between them. The CDR3 has 15 residues. CDR1 is SEHNR and CDR2 is FQNEAQ in the germline V gene (reference sequence). The CDR3 region is CASSLEGLGVYEQYF. CDR3 DNA sequence: TGTGCCAGCAGCTTAGAGGGTTTGGGAGTCTACGAGCAGTACTTC. Full variable domain (remainder filled in from reference TRBV7-9 and TRBJ2-7): DTGVSQNPRHKITKRGQNVTFRCDPISEHNRLYWYRQTLGQGPEFLTYFQNEAQLEKSRLLSDRFSAERPKGSFSTLEIQRTEQGDSAMYLCASSLEGLGVYEQYFGPGTRLTVT.

The chain has TRBV27 and TRBJ2-7, with a possible D match to TRBD2 (5 bases). The V end lost 6 bases, the J end lost 7 bases, and 19 bases lay between the germline ends. This CDR3 spans 14 amino acids. Germline CDR1 reads MNHEY; CDR2 reads SMNVEV (reference sequence). The CDR3 is CASSLPGVVGEQYF. In DNA form, the CDR3 reads TGTGCCAGCAGCCTCCCCGGGGTCGTCGGTGAGCAGTACTTC.

The chain uses TRBV2 and TRBJ2-1; 7 nucleotides match TRBD2. CDR3 length: 12 residues. V was clipped by 7 bases and J by 5 bases; unmatched bases: 2. Germline-derived CDR1 and CDR2 are SNHLY and FYNNEI. The CDR3: CASMGLNNEQFF. DNA of the CDR3: TGTGCCAGCATGGGACTAAACAATGAGCAGTTCTTC.

V is TRBV29-1 and J is TRBJ1-1, with D unresolved. Trimming pared 4 bases from V and 1 base from J, leaving 16 bases between. The CDR3 extends over 15 amino acids. From germline, CDR1 is SQVTM and CDR2 ANQGSEA. Here the CDR3 reads CSVGGGFSPNTEAFF. As DNA, the CDR3 is TGCAGCGTTGGAGGAGGGTTCTCGCCGAACACTGAAGCTTTCTTT.

The V gene is TRBV6-5, the J gene TRBJ1-1; 10 bases are shared with TRBD1. The CDR3 covers 14 residues. V lost 8 bases to trimming and J lost 0 bases; unmatched junction nucleotides: 3. Germline CDR1 is MNHEY and CDR2 is SVGAGI. CDR3 in DNA: TGTGCCAGCCGGGACAGGGGACTGAACACTGAAGCTTTCTTT. It codes for CASRDRGLNTEAFF.

This chain joins TRBV9 and TRBJ1-2; D might be TRBD1 (6 bases). Germline V gene data show CDR1 as SGDLS and CDR2 as YYNGEE. The CDR3 covers 16 residues. Trimming pared 0 bases from V and 6 bases from J, leaving 18 bases between. The CDR3 is CASSVDGGLRDNGYTF. The DNA for the CDR3 is TGTGCCAGCAGCGTAGATGGGGGGCTTCGGGACAATGGCTACACCTTC.

This rearrangement joins TRBV29-1 to TRBJ2-7; D perhaps matches TRBD2 (5 bases). The CDR3 is 13 residues long. The V end lost 1 base, the J end lost 5 bases, and 12 bases lay between the germline ends. Per germline, CDR1 SQVTM and CDR2 ANQGSEA. The CDR3 spells CSVEGDIGNEQYF. Here the CDR3 DNA reads TGCAGCGTTGAAGGCGACATCGGGAACGAGCAGTACTTC.

The chain carries TRBV6-5 and TRBJ1-2, with D uncertain. The length of the CDR3 is 14 residues. Germline V gene sequence: CDR1 MNHEY, CDR2 SVGAGI. Between the trimmed V and J ends, which lost 7 bases and 7 bases, there was a span of 19 bases. DNA of the CDR3: TGTGCCAGCACCGAAGACGGTGAAATCCGTGGCTACACCTTC. Amino acids: CASTEDGEIRGYTF.

This chain joins TRBV6-5 and TRBJ2-3; TRBD2 matches 12 bases. J was trimmed by 4 bases and V by 7 bases; bases with no gene match: 3. Germline loops: CDR1 MNHEY, CDR2 SVGAGI. CDR3 length equals 14 residues. The CDR3 DNA is TGTGCCAGCACTAGCGGGGGGGCCGCAGATACGCAGTATTTT. As protein: CASTSGGAADTQYF.

This chain uses TRBV28 with TRBJ1-3; no firm D call. Germline V gene lookup returns CDR1 MDHEN and CDR2 SYDVKM. The CDR3 is made up of 15 amino acids. The V end was cut by 4 bases, the J end by 0 bases, with 10 bases between. This CDR3 is CASSSRTSSGNTIYF. CDR3 DNA sequence: TGTGCCAGCAGTTCACGGACCAGCTCTGGAAACACCATATATTTT.

The chain carries TRBV7-2 and TRBJ2-1; a possible D gene is TRBD1 (6 bases). CDR1 is SGHTA, CDR2 FQGNSA, per germline. CDR3 size: 17 residues. Trimming stripped 5 bases from V and 0 bases from J, with 17 bases between. CDR3 sequence (DNA): TGTGCCAGCAGCGAATCCGGGACACCCGTCTCCTACAATGAGCAGTTCTTC. It is translated as CASSESGTPVSYNEQFF.